This T cell receptor beta chain emerged from a study of blood T cell repertoires in COVID-19. Study-wide context: The cDNA or gDNA used as material had been derived from T cells, B-cell-depleted T cells, or PBMCs.

Generated by immunoSEQ multiplex PCR, the TCRdb table keeps only in-frame clones and is missing some. The data contain roughly 250,000 clones, 82% of them singletons. The CDR3 spans 14 residues. V was shortened by 6 bases and J by 7 bases, with 15 bases between the two germline ends. Germline CDR1 MDHEN, CDR2 SYDVKM. This chain connects TRBV28 to TRBJ1-4, with D possibly being TRBD1 (6 bases). Sequencing input: peripheral blood. The receptor was isolated from a woman aged 60-70 years with active or convalescent COVID-19. The CDR3 DNA reads TGTGCCAGCAGAGAGGGGGGGACGGGTGAAAAACTGTTTTTT. It is translated as CASREGGTGEKLFF. Based on the CDR3 plus reference TRBV28 and TRBJ1-4, the full variable domain is DVKVTQSSRYLVKRTGEKVFLECVQDMDHENMFWYRQDPGLGLRLIYFSYDVKMKEKGDIPEGYSVSREKKERFSLILESASTNQTSMYLCASREGGTGEKLFFGSGTQLSVL.